This TCR beta chain is from a study of blood T cell repertoires in COVID-19. The method was immunoSEQ multiplex PCR; TCRdb's version includes in-frame clones alone and lacks a portion of them. The data show 70,000 to 95,000 clones, approximately 85% seen once. With V trimmed by 2 bases and J by 1 base, 1 base remained unmatched. From germline, CDR1 is MNHEY and CDR2 SVGAGI. This CDR3 is 15 amino acids long. This rearrangement joins TRBV6-5 to TRBJ2-2, with 7 bases aligning to TRBD1. The material sequenced was peripheral blood. The sequence came from a human donor in a cohort sampled during active COVID-19. CDR3 sequence reads: CASSYRGQNTGELFF. The CDR3 DNA follows: TGTGCCAGCAGTTACAGGGGGCAGAACACCGGGGAGCTGTTTTTT.